The clone carrying this T cell receptor beta chain was counted ten times or more. Its antigen is as yet unknown. The CDR3 totals 16 residues. CDR1 LNHDA and CDR2 SQIVND come from the germline V gene (reference sequence). V was trimmed by 6 bases and J by 0 bases, leaving 15 bases between them. The data derive from a study of Graves' ophthalmopathy and Graves' hyperthyroidism. Study results and limitations: As the model predicted ophthalmopathy progression, it achieved a sensitivity of around 71% and a specificity of approximately 72%.

Amplifying from RNA transcripts, the study obtained TCR beta CDR3 regions. The first round was an RT-PCR with HTBI primers, and the second round was a multiplex PCR. A single record per CDR3 protein comes from TCRdb applying MiXCR to the multiplex PCR reads. Among about 220,000 distinct CDR3 sequences listed, roughly a fifth were seen once. This receptor was obtained from a woman in her forties or fifties with Graves' ophthalmopathy. What was sequenced was peripheral blood. The rearrangement uses TRBV19 and TRBJ1-5; TRBD1 might be the D (6 bases). For the CDR3, the DNA is TGTGCCAGTAGGGTACAGGGAACATATAGCAATCAGCCCCAGCATTTT. As protein: CASRVQGTYSNQPQHF.